This TCR beta chain appears in the sequencing data of a study of blood T cell repertoires in COVID-19. Study in general: PBMCs, B-cell-depleted T cells, or T cells were the source of the cDNA or gDNA that made up the material.

How the authors handled the data: Counts of nucleated cells, estimated from reference gene primer amplification, were obtained. The method was immunoSEQ multiplex PCR; TCRdb's version includes in-frame clones alone and lacks a portion of them. The V and J calls and the clone size are those of that table, but D and trimming were determined from the DNA. Among fewer than 200,000 clones, about 80% were seen once, and the ten largest hold approximately 27%. The CDR3 loop spans 16 amino acids. V was pared by 0 bases and J by 1 base, with 13 bases between. Germline values: CDR1 KGHSH, CDR2 LQKENI. V is TRBV18 and J is TRBJ2-7; a weak D match, TRBD1 (6 bases). Input material: peripheral blood. This clonotype originated in a woman aged 70 to 79 with acute or convalescent COVID-19. The CDR3 region has the DNA TGTGCCAGCTCACCACCAGCAGGGGCTGGGTCCTACGAGCAGTACTTC. Protein: CASSPPAGAGSYEQYF. Combining the CDR3 with reference TRBV18 and TRBJ2-7 gives the whole variable domain NAGVMQNPRHLVRRRGQEARLRCSPMKGHSHVYWYRQLPEEGLKFMVYLQKENIIDESGMPKERFSAEFPKEGPSILRIQQVVRGDSAAYFCASSPPAGAGSYEQYFGPGTRLTVT.